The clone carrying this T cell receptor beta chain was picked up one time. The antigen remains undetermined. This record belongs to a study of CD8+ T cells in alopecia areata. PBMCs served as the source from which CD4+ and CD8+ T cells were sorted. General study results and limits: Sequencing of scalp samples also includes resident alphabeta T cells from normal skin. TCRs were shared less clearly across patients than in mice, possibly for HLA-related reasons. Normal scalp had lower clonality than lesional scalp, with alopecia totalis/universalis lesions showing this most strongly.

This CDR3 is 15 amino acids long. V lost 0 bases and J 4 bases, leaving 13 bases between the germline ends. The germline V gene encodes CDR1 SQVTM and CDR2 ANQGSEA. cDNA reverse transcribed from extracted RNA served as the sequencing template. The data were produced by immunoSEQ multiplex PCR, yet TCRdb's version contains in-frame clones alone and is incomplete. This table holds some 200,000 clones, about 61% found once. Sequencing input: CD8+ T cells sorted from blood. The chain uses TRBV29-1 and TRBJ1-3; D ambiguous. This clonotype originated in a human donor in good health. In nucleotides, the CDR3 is TGCAGCGTTGAAGATATCGGGCGACGGGGAAACACCATATATTTT. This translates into CSVEDIGRRGNTIYF.